The 26 T cell receptor beta chains in this list originate from one sample, sequenced in a study of T cell repertoires in cytomegalovirus infection. TCRdb redid the calling of the reads with MiXCR, one entry per CDR3 protein. The data contain approximately 750,000 distinct CDR3 sequences, roughly a third of them singletons. Sequencing used PBMCs. The receptors shown here come from a human donor in good health (CMV status not recorded). Some clones in this sample may be carry-over from other donors' samples.

This clonotype has at least ten counts. The rearrangement joins TRBV7-9 to TRBJ1-5; a weak D match, TRBD1 (5 bases). Germline loops: CDR1 SEHNR, CDR2 FQNEAQ (reference sequence). The CDR3 is 15 residues long. Trimming stripped 0 bases from V and 2 bases from J, with 8 bases between. CDR3 amino acids: CASSLAGGGNQPQHF. The CDR3 DNA follows: TGTGCCAGCAGCTTAGCGGGGGGAGGCAATCAGCCCCAGCATTTT.

This chain uses TRBV2 with TRBJ2-7; TRBD2 matches 8 bases. Trimming cost V 6 bases and J 2 bases; bases outside gene matches: 6. Looked up from germline, CDR1 is SNHLY and CDR2 is FYNNEI. The CDR3 length is 14 residues. The CDR3 coding sequence is TGTGCCAGCAGGGAGCGGGGGCGCCCCTACGAGCAGTACTTC. Its translation: CASRERGRPYEQYF.

This clonotype was observed a handful of times. The rearrangement uses TRBV19 and TRBJ2-1, with TRBD2 as a possible D gene (6 bases). The germline V and J ends were trimmed by 1 base and 5 bases, with 15 bases remaining between them. The V gene's germline CDR1 is LNHDA and CDR2 SQIVND (reference sequence). The CDR3 length is 16 residues. The CDR3 protein is CASSIVLVGGDNEQFF. DNA for the CDR3: TGTGCCAGTAGTATAGTTCTAGTGGGAGGAGACAATGAGCAGTTCTTC.

This clonotype was seen more than once but under ten times. The chain links TRBV28 to TRBJ2-7; the D gene is possibly TRBD1 (5 bases). In germline, CDR1 is MDHEN, CDR2 SYDVKM. This CDR3 is 14 amino acids long. V lost 1 base and J 3 bases, leaving 10 bases between the germline ends. CDR3 nucleotides: TGTGCCAGCAGTTTATCGGCAGGGAACTACGAGCAGTACTTC. Translating it yields CASSLSAGNYEQYF.

V gene TRBV20-1 combines with J gene TRBJ2-5; D is perhaps TRBD2 (5 bases). The CDR3 is 12 residues long. The germline V gene encodes CDR1 DFQATT and CDR2 SNEGSKA (reference sequence). Trimming took 5 bases from V and 1 from J, leaving 8 bases between them. CDR3 residues: CSAADFQETQYF. The CDR3 DNA is TGCAGTGCTGCGGACTTCCAAGAGACCCAGTACTTC.

There are a few counts of this clonotype. The V gene is TRBV7-2, the J gene TRBJ2-7; the match to TRBD1 covers 8 bases. Germline trimming cut 3 bases from V and 3 bases from J; bases unmatched to any gene: 7. The CDR3 spans 15 residues. Germline V lookup: CDR1 SGHTA, CDR2 FQGNSA. CDR3 loop: CASSFFQGAGYEQYF. The CDR3 nucleotides read TGTGCCAGCAGCTTTTTTCAGGGGGCTGGCTACGAGCAGTACTTC. Supplemented by reference TRBV7-2 and TRBJ2-7, the full variable domain reads GAGVSQSPSNKVTEKGKDVELRCDPISGHTALYWYRQSLGQGLEFLIYFQGNSAPDKSGLPSDRFSAERTGGSVSTLTIQRTQQEDSAVYLCASSFFQGAGYEQYFGPGTRLTVT.

This clonotype was observed at least ten times. The gene calls are TRBV7-2 and TRBJ1-2; D gene unclear. Germline loops: CDR1 SGHTA, CDR2 FQGNSA. The CDR3 is 16 residues long. The V and J ends lost 1 base and 2 bases respectively, with 14 bases between them. The CDR3 spells CASSLGFGSLNYGYTF. The CDR3 DNA reads TGTGCCAGCAGCTTAGGGTTTGGGTCTTTGAACTATGGCTACACCTTC.

V and J are TRBV28 and TRBJ1-5; unclear D gene. The length of the CDR3 is 18 residues. The germline gives CDR1 MDHEN, CDR2 SYDVKM. Between the trimmed V and J ends, which lost 5 bases and 0 bases, there was a span of 20 bases. CDR3 region: CASSRPGSVGYSNQPQHF. The CDR3 region has the DNA TGTGCCAGCAGTAGACCGGGATCCGTGGGCTATAGCAATCAGCCCCAGCATTTT.

V usage is TRBV19 and J usage is TRBJ1-5; D unresolved. From germline, CDR1 is LNHDA and CDR2 SQIVND (reference sequence). CDR3 size: 15 residues. The V end lost 6 bases, the J end lost 1 base, and 13 bases lay between the germline ends. The CDR3 DNA reads TGTGCCAGTAGCCAGAACACGGGAAGCAATCAGCCCCAGCATTTT. Translation: CASSQNTGSNQPQHF.

This chain uses TRBV20-1 with TRBJ2-4; D is unresolved. The CDR3 length is 14 residues. In germline, CDR1 is DFQATT, CDR2 SNEGSKA (reference sequence). Trimming took 4 bases from V and 7 from J, leaving 17 bases between them. CDR3 sequence: CSATTSGIDNIQYF. Written as DNA, the CDR3 is TGCAGTGCTACCACGAGTGGGATTGATAACATTCAGTACTTC.

This chain connects TRBV19 to TRBJ1-2, with D hard to call. Trimming removed 0 bases from V and 4 bases from J, with 6 bases in between. Germline V gene lookup returns CDR1 LNHDA and CDR2 SQIVND (reference sequence). This CDR3 region has 13 residues. Here the CDR3 reads CASSIDDGYGYTF. In DNA form, the CDR3 reads TGTGCCAGTAGTATAGACGACGGCTATGGCTACACCTTC.

For this clonotype: The conserved phenylalanine or tryptophan normally closing the CDR3 is absent here, so this likely arose from a read error. The V call is TRBV10-3, the J call TRBJ2-1; TRBD2 is a possible D gene (5 bases). The CDR3 covers 16 residues. Germline assignment: CDR1 ENHRY and CDR2 SYGVKD. The germline V and J ends were trimmed by 6 bases and 6 bases, with 21 bases remaining between them. The CDR3 DNA reads TGTGCCATCAGCGGTAAGACTACCGGGGTTGGCAATGAGCAGTTCTTA. Amino acids: CAISGKTTGVGNEQFL.

The V gene is TRBV15, the J gene TRBJ2-4, with TRBD2 identical over 8 bases. J was trimmed by 5 bases and V by 0 bases; bases with no gene match: 6. Germline V gene data show CDR1 as LNHNV and CDR2 as YYDKDF (reference sequence). The CDR3 covers 16 residues. This CDR3 is CATSRDRGSGENIQYF. The DNA of the CDR3 is TGTGCCACCAGCAGAGATCGCGGTAGCGGGGAAAACATTCAGTACTTC.

The chain uses TRBV5-1 and TRBJ1-1; a possible D gene is TRBD1 (5 bases). The V end lost 4 bases, the J end lost 4 bases, and 11 bases lay between the germline ends. CDR3 length: 13 residues. CDR1 is SGHRS and CDR2 is YFSETQ in the germline V gene. This chain's CDR3 is CASSRDSTTEAFF. CDR3 coding DNA: TGCGCCAGCAGCCGAGACAGCACCACTGAAGCTTTCTTT.

This clonotype was counted a few times. This chain connects TRBV3-1 to TRBJ1-1; no clear D. Per the germline V gene, CDR1 is LGHDT and CDR2 is YNNKEL (reference sequence). V was clipped by 3 bases and J by 0 bases, with 11 bases between them. The CDR3 is made up of 15 amino acids. The CDR3 nucleotides are TGTGCCAGCAGCCATTCGGGCGGACTGAACACTGAAGCTTTCTTT. This translates into CASSHSGGLNTEAFF. The variable domain in full, with the rest retrieved from reference TRBV3-1 and TRBJ1-1, is DTAVSQTPKYLVTQMGNDKSIKCEQNLGHDTMYWYKQDSKKFLKIMFSYNNKELIINETVPNRFSPKSPDKAHLNLHINSLELGDSAVYFCASSHSGGLNTEAFFGQGTRLTVV.

The chain employs TRBV7-4 and TRBJ2-4; D uncertain. The V end was cut by 4 bases, the J end by 0 bases, with 16 bases between. CDR1 is SGHVT, CDR2 SQSDAQ, per germline. The CDR3 has 17 residues. CDR3 residues: CASSSDTSNLAKNIQYF. The CDR3 nucleotides are TGTGCCAGCAGCTCCGACACTTCCAACCTAGCCAAAAACATTCAGTACTTC.

The V and J genes are TRBV20-1 and TRBJ2-6, with D perhaps matching TRBD1 (6 bases). CDR3 length equals 17 residues. Deletions cut 4 bases from V and 0 bases from J, with 16 bases between. In germline, CDR1 is DFQATT, CDR2 SNEGSKA (reference sequence). DNA of the CDR3: TGCAGTGCTACCTACCCGGGACACCTCTCTGGGGCCAACGTCCTGACTTTC. Its protein product is CSATYPGHLSGANVLTF.

In its sample, this clonotype was seen a few times. The chain has TRBV24-1 and TRBJ2-5, with D possibly being TRBD1 (5 bases). The V gene's germline CDR1 is KGHDR and CDR2 SFDVKD. CDR3 length equals 14 residues. Trimming shortened V by 3 bases and J by 2 bases, and 9 bases separated the two germline ends. Here the CDR3 DNA reads TGTGCCACCAGTGATCGACAGTTTCAAGAGACCCAGTACTTC. Its translation: CATSDRQFQETQYF.

The chain links TRBV5-1 to TRBJ2-1; 11 bases match TRBD2. The CDR3 totals 14 residues. Trimming cost V 2 bases and J 10 bases; bases outside gene matches: 5. CDR1 and CDR2 from the germline V gene are SGHRS and YFSETQ. CDR3 sequence: CASSFGSGGEEQFF. CDR3 nucleotide sequence: TGCGCCAGCAGCTTTGGTAGCGGGGGGGAAGAGCAGTTCTTC.

This clonotype was observed a handful of times. V is TRBV28 and J is TRBJ1-1; D might be TRBD1 (5 bases). From germline, CDR1 is MDHEN and CDR2 SYDVKM. With 6 bases removed from V and 5 bases from J, the gap between germline ends came to 13 bases. The CDR3 runs 13 residues. For the CDR3, the DNA is TGTGCCAGCAGCAATCCTCGGGGGACTGAAGCTTTCTTT. Translation: CASSNPRGTEAFF.

Remarks on this clonotype: Since a much larger clone is just one base distant, this may be a read error. The conserved phenylalanine or tryptophan normally closing the CDR3 is absent here, so this likely arose from a read error. The chain is built from TRBV7-6 and TRBJ2-7, with TRBD2 identical over 7 bases. The germline V gene encodes CDR1 SGHVS and CDR2 FNYEAQ. This CDR3 is 15 amino acids long. The trim removed 2 bases at V and 2 bases at J, leaving 6 bases unmatched. CDR3 loop: CASSLLRDYTYEQYL. CDR3 nucleotide sequence: TGTGCCAGCAGCTTACTCCGGGACTACACCTACGAGCAGTACTTA.

J is TRBJ2-7 and V is TRBV5-6; 7 bases line up with TRBD1. The ends lost 3 bases at V and 6 bases at J; junction bases unmatched: 12. The CDR3 has 15 residues. Germline-derived CDR1 and CDR2 are SGHDT and YYEEEE. Here the CDR3 DNA reads TGTGCCAGCAGCTCCGGGACAGAGATATACGTCGAGCAGTACTTC. This codes for CASSSGTEIYVEQYF.

The chain couples TRBV6-8 to TRBJ1-4; D is unresolved. The CDR3 totals 15 residues. The V end was cut by 0 bases, the J end by 4 bases, with 9 bases between. CDR1 and CDR2 from the germline V gene are MNHGY and SAAAGT. The CDR3 DNA follows: TGTGCCAGCAGTTACTCGGGAAGCTTTAATGAAAAACTGTTTTTT. Translating gives CASSYSGSFNEKLFF.

Of note for this clonotype: This may stem from a read error, because a much larger clone lies one nucleotide away. J is TRBJ1-1 and V is TRBV7-2, with unresolved D. V gave up 5 bases and J gave up 9 bases, with 19 bases separating them. CDR1 and CDR2 from the germline V gene are SGHTA and FQGNSA. This CDR3 is built from 14 residues. In nucleotides, the CDR3 is TGTGCCAGCAGCCCGTCAAGGGCGGGAGGCAAAGCTTTCTTT. As protein: CASSPSRAGGKAFF.

The chain recombines TRBV5-4 with TRBJ1-2, with a possible D match to TRBD1 (5 bases). Germline assignment: CDR1 SGHNT and CDR2 YYREEE (reference sequence). This CDR3 region has 15 residues. V gave up 0 bases and J gave up 4 bases, with 13 bases separating them. CDR3 region: CASSLVIGAIYGYTF. The CDR3 DNA sequence: TGTGCCAGCAGCTTGGTTATTGGGGCGATCTATGGCTACACCTTC.

This clonotype came up many times. The chain joins TRBV6-1 to TRBJ1-1, with D unclear. This CDR3 contains 14 residues. The germline CDR1 and CDR2 sequences are MNHNS and SASEGT. Trimming shortened V by 5 bases and J by 1 base, and 11 bases separated the two germline ends. CDR3 nucleotides: TGTGCCAGCAGTAATCTAGACGGGAACACTGAAGCTTTCTTT. It yields the protein CASSNLDGNTEAFF.